This TCR beta chain appears in the sequencing data of a study of cytomegalovirus exposure and HLA in healthy donors. Details on this clone: Its antigen is not identified.

Germline CDR1 LGHNA, CDR2 YSLEER. J lost 3 bases, V lost 4 bases, and 11 bases had no gene match. The CDR3 runs 16 residues. General study points: A subsequent analysis found that TCR clusters from the first cohort also tended to co-occur in the 120 validation repertoires, with around 94% of cluster scores above 0. According to the study, roughly 160 TCR beta chains were cytomegalovirus-associated. There were some public TCRs occurring in many donors, but most TCR sequences were rare.

Assay used: immunoSEQ multiplex PCR; TCRdb lists only in-frame clones, some missing. The profile shows about 98,000 clones, approximately 88% of them singletons. The receptor was derived from a woman in her twenties or thirties in good health and CMV-seronegative. The source material was PBMCs. The V call is TRBV4-3, the J call TRBJ2-7; 8 bases match TRBD1. CDR3 in amino acids: CASSLTGTGHFYEQYF. The CDR3 DNA follows: TGCGCCAGCAGCCTAACCGGGACAGGACATTTCTACGAGCAGTACTTC.